Following are 10 T cell receptor beta chains from one sample sequenced in a study of blood T cell repertoires in COVID-19. Clones were read by immunoSEQ multiplex PCR, and TCRdb kept only the in-frame ones, dropping some. This table holds 130,000 to 150,000 clones, just under 90% found once. What was sequenced was peripheral blood. These receptors all stem from a woman aged 50 to 60 with active or convalescent COVID-19.

The chain combines TRBV18 with TRBJ1-1, with 9 bases lining up with TRBD1. The CDR3 is made up of 15 amino acids. The germline CDR1 and CDR2 sequences are KGHSH and LQKENI. With V trimmed by 5 bases and J by 0 bases, 4 bases remained unmatched. CDR3 nucleotides: TGTGCCAGCTCAACGGGGACAGGGATGAACACTGAAGCTTTCTTT. Its translation is CASSTGTGMNTEAFF.

The chain uses TRBV4-1 and TRBJ1-4; tentative D call: TRBD1 (5 bases). V was pared by 3 bases and J by 6 bases, with 14 bases between. The CDR3 has 15 residues. CDR1 and CDR2 (germline): MGHRA, YSYEKL. CDR3 DNA: TGCGCCAGCAGCCAGTGGCAGGGAACGGATGAAAAACTGTTTTTT. Its translation is CASSQWQGTDEKLFF.

This chain joins TRBV11-2 and TRBJ2-3; 12 positions agree with TRBD2. J gave up 3 bases and V 4 bases, and 5 bases lay outside the gene matches. The CDR3 totals 16 residues. Germline loops: CDR1 SGHAT, CDR2 FQNNGV. Here the CDR3 reads CASSSSGGVITDTQYF. In nucleotides, the CDR3 is TGTGCCAGCAGCTCTAGCGGGGGGGTAATTACAGATACGCAGTATTTT.

The chain has TRBV5-4 and TRBJ2-1; 8 nucleotides align to TRBD2. The J segment lost 5 bases and the V segment lost 0 bases, leaving 4 bases of the junction unmatched. Per the germline V gene, CDR1 is SGHNT and CDR2 is YYREEE (reference sequence). The CDR3 has 15 amino acids. The CDR3 region is CASSLAGGDHNEQFF. The DNA of the CDR3 is TGTGCCAGCAGCTTGGCGGGAGGGGACCACAATGAGCAGTTCTTC. Full variable domain (missing parts from reference TRBV5-4 and TRBJ2-1): ETGVTQSPTHLIKTRGQQVTLRCSSQSGHNTVSWYQQALGQGPQFIFQYYREEENGRGNFPPRFSGLQFPNYSSELNVNALELDDSALYLCASSLAGGDHNEQFFGPGTRLTVL.

The table lists this clone with a few counts. The gene calls are TRBV12-3 or TRBV12-4 and TRBJ1-2; perhaps TRBD1 as D (6 bases). CDR3 length: 13 residues. The V end was cut by 2 bases, the J end by 4 bases, with 8 bases between. CDR3 in amino acids: CASSLQGPYGYTF. CDR3 DNA sequence: TGTGCCAGCAGTTTACAGGGGCCCTATGGCTACACCTTC.

The rearrangement uses TRBV9 and TRBJ2-1, with TRBD1 as a possible D gene (6 bases). The germline gives CDR1 SGDLS, CDR2 YYNGEE. With 3 bases removed from V and 5 bases from J, the gap between germline ends came to 15 bases. The CDR3 is 15 residues long. CDR3 loop: CASSAYPTGNNEQFF. Written as DNA, the CDR3 is TGTGCCAGCAGCGCCTATCCGACAGGTAACAATGAGCAGTTCTTC.

This chain links TRBV9 with TRBJ2-3; D unclear. The CDR3 consists of 14 residues. V lost 4 bases to trimming and J lost 1 base, with 10 bases between them. CDR1 is SGDLS and CDR2 is YYNGEE in the germline V gene. The chain's CDR3 is CASSPRSGTDTQYF. CDR3 coding DNA: TGTGCCAGCAGCCCCCGTTCTGGCACAGATACGCAGTATTTT.

The chain uses TRBV5-4 and TRBJ2-7, with 7 bases matching TRBD2. Germline CDR1 SGHNT, CDR2 YYREEE (reference sequence). Trimming at V came to 5 bases and at J to 3 bases, leaving 5 bases not matched to a gene. This CDR3 spans 13 amino acids. CDR3 region: CASSMRTSYEQYF. CDR3 nucleotide sequence: TGTGCCAGCAGTATGCGGACTAGCTACGAGCAGTACTTC.

The chain is built from TRBV5-6 and TRBJ1-6, with 7 nucleotides matching TRBD1. V lost 0 bases to trimming and J lost 9 bases; unmatched junction nucleotides: 6. The CDR3 loop spans 15 amino acids. Germline values: CDR1 SGHDT, CDR2 YYEEEE. For the CDR3, the DNA is TGTGCCAGCAGCTTGGGGACAGGAATAACTTCACCCCTCCACTTT. Its protein is CASSLGTGITSPLHF.

This chain joins TRBV11-3 and TRBJ2-6, with D possibly matching TRBD2 (5 bases). Germline CDR1 and CDR2: SGHNT and YENEEA. V was trimmed by 1 base and J by 0 bases, leaving 19 bases between them. The CDR3 is 20 amino acids. In DNA, the CDR3 is TGTGCCAGCAGCTTAGGATTACGGGGTGGCCACAACTCTGGGGCCAACGTCCTGACTTTC. This sequence encodes CASSLGLRGGHNSGANVLTF.